Listed below are T cell receptor beta chains from one sample, sequenced in a study of blood T cell repertoires in COVID-19. The method was immunoSEQ multiplex PCR; TCRdb's version includes in-frame clones alone and lacks a portion of them. The sample shows about 320,000 clones, 85% of them seen only once. Sequenced material: peripheral blood. The receptor set was obtained from a human donor in a cohort sampled during active COVID-19. Both conserved end residues are part of each CDR3. A D gene is named only where the DNA matches it firmly. Size is stated for part of the rows, as once, few or many counts, or as a class when the clone is expanded.

clone_size	d_call	v_call	j_call	cdr3_nt	cdr3_aa
.	.	TRBV10-3	TRBJ1-4	TGTGCCATCAGTGATGACAGGTTTGAGGAAAAACTGTTTTTT	CAISDDRFEEKLFF
.	.	TRBV18	TRBJ2-4	TGTGCCAGCTCACCAAAACAAGAAAACATTCAGTACTTC	CASSPKQENIQYF
.	TRBD1	TRBV9	TRBJ1-1	TGTGCCAGCAGCGTAACGACAGGGTTCACTGAAGCTTTCTTT	CASSVTTGFTEAFF
.	.	TRBV7-3	TRBJ2-1	TGTGCCAGCAGCCGAAACAGGGAAGAGGGCTACAATGAGCAGTTCTTC	CASSRNREEGYNEQFF
.	.	TRBV19	TRBJ1-1	TGTGCCAGTAGTGCTATTGGACAAATGAACACTGAAGCTTTCTTT	CASSAIGQMNTEAFF
.	.	TRBV3-1/TRBV3-2	TRBJ2-7	TGTGCCAGCAGCCAAGATCGCACAGGATCTTCCCACGAGCAGTACTTC	CASSQDRTGSSHEQYF
.	TRBD1	TRBV27	TRBJ2-7	TGTGCCAGCAGTTTCCCCGACAGGGTAAGTTTCTACGAGCAGTACTTC	CASSFPDRVSFYEQYF
.	.	TRBV3-1/TRBV3-2	TRBJ1-2	TGTGCCAGCAGCCAAGTGTTCGGTGAGAAATACACCTTC	CASSQVFGEKYTF
few	TRBD2	TRBV12-5	TRBJ2-1	TGTGCTAGTGACCTAGGGGCTAGCGGGCTCAATGAGCAGTTCTTC	CASDLGASGLNEQFF
few	TRBD1	TRBV7-3	TRBJ1-2	TGTGCCAGCAGCTTTGCAGGGGGGAACTATGGCTACACCTTC	CASSFAGGNYGYTF
.	TRBD2	TRBV29-1	TRBJ2-4	TGCAGCGTTGCCGATGGTAGCGGGGGGGCCGGAAACATTCAGTACTTC	CSVADGSGGAGNIQYF
many	.	TRBV11-3	TRBJ2-1	TGTGCCAGCAGCTCGACAGAATACAATGAGCAGTTCTTC	CASSSTEYNEQFF
.	.	TRBV2	TRBJ1-4	TGTGCCAGCACTATATCTGAAAAACTGTTTTTT	CASTISEKLFF
.	TRBD1	TRBV6-6	TRBJ2-1	TGTGCCAGCAGCCCCGGGACAGGGGAGGGGGAGTTCTTC	CASSPGTGEGEFF
.	TRBD2	TRBV3-1/TRBV3-2	TRBJ2-3	TGTGCCAGCAGCATAGGACTAGCGGGGGTAGATACGCAGTATTTT	CASSIGLAGVDTQYF
.	TRBD2	TRBV6-5	TRBJ2-7	TGTGCCAGCACCCGACTAGCGGGATTCTACGAGCAGTACTTC	CASTRLAGFYEQYF
.	TRBD1	TRBV15	TRBJ1-1	TGTGCCACCAGCGTCAGGGGGCTTTTCCCTGAAGCTTTCTTT	CATSVRGLFPEAFF
.	.	TRBV7-9	TRBJ2-7	TGTGCCAGCAGGCTAAACTCCTACGAGCAGTACTTC	CASRLNSYEQYF
.	.	TRBV6-1	TRBJ1-5	TGTGCCAGCAGTGTGGTGTTGGGTAGGGCCGGGAATGGGAATCAGCCCCAGCATTTT	CASSVVLGRAGNGNQPQHF
many	TRBD2	TRBV6-5	TRBJ2-3	TGTGCCAGCCATTCCGGGACTAGCGGGGGCAATACGCAGTATTTT	CASHSGTSGGNTQYF
once	.	TRBV10-3	TRBJ1-3	TGTGCCATCAGTGTTGGAGGGAAAGGAGCTGGAAACACCATATATTTT	CAISVGGKGAGNTIYF
.	TRBD1	TRBV6-5	TRBJ1-2	TGTGCCAGCAAAAGACAGGGTAACTATGGCTACACCTTC	CASKRQGNYGYTF
.	.	TRBV20-1	TRBJ1-2	TGCAGTGCTAGAGAGGTGGAGGGCTACACCTTC	CSAREVEGYTF
.	TRBD2	TRBV5-4	TRBJ2-3	TGTGCCAGCAGCTTCGGACTAGCGGGGGTCACAGATACGCAGTATTTT	CASSFGLAGVTDTQYF